Below, one TCR beta chain is given with its context. The CDR3 runs 15 residues. Trimming took off 6 bases at V and 0 bases at J, with 12 bases between the two ends. The germline CDR1 and CDR2 sequences are MNHEY and SVGAGI. Sequenced by immunoSEQ multiplex PCR; TCRdb stores in-frame clones only, minus some. Found here are 190,000 or so clones, about 80% of them singletons; the top ten hold 6.9%. These data come from a study of blood T cell repertoires in COVID-19. Turning to the study itself: PBMCs, B-cell-depleted T cells, or T cells provided the cDNA or gDNA that made up the material.

The V gene is TRBV6-5, the J gene TRBJ1-3; D gene ambiguous. Sequenced sample: peripheral blood. The origin of this receptor is a human donor with acute or convalescent COVID-19. The donor label of this sample is uncertain. As DNA, the CDR3 is TGTGCCAGCAGGGCAACAGTCTTCTCTGGAAACACCATATATTTT. Its translation is CASRATVFSGNTIYF.